Listed below are T cell receptor delta chains from one sample, sequenced in a study of gamma-delta T cells after stem cell transplantation. TCRdb re-analyzed the RT-PCR reads via CATT. The sample has 2,500 to 3,500 delta-chain clones; just over 2.5% are singletons. Input material: gamma-delta T cells. The source is a human donor. It is not recorded whose cells these are; they may come from a transplant donor. Each CDR3 is given with its conserved first and last residue. The D gene is left open where the match is weak. A row's size may be missing; if present it is once, few, many or a size class.

>medium-sized|TRDV2|TRDJ1|-
CACDTLGAADKLIF
TGTGCCTGTGACACCCTTGGGGCGGCCGATAAACTCATCTTT
>medium-sized|TRDV2|TRDJ1|-
CACDTVIHTDKLIF
TGTGCCTGTGACACCGTAATTCACACCGATAAACTCATCTTT
>medium-sized|TRDV2|TRDJ1|TRDD3
CACDMVLGDTRRTPADTDKLIF
TGTGCCTGTGACATGGTACTGGGGGATACGCGGAGAACGCCCGCGGACACCGATAAACTCATCTTT
>few|TRDV2|TRDJ1|TRDD3
CACDTLFTGGYSGTDKLIF
TGTGCCTGTGACACCCTATTTACTGGGGGATACTCGGGCACCGATAAACTCATCTTT
>few|TRDV2|TRDJ1|-
CACDAVGENSDKLIF
TGTGCCTGTGACGCGGTCGGGGAGAACTCCGATAAACTCATCTTT
>few|TRDV2|TRDJ1|TRDD3
CACDTLGDTIGTDKLIF
TGCGCCTGTGACACCTTGGGGGATACCATCGGCACCGATAAGCTCATCTTT
>few|TRDV2|TRDJ1|TRDD3
CACDGLGQRSDTDKLIF
TGTGCCTGTGACGGACTGGGGCAAAGGAGTGACACCGATAAACTCATCTTT
>medium-sized|TRDV2|TRDJ1|TRDD3
CACDTLTGGFTDKLIF
TGTGCCTGTGACACCCTAACTGGGGGTTTCACCGATAAACTCATCTTT
>medium-sized|TRDV2|TRDJ1|TRDD3
CACDALLLGVYTDKLIF
TGTGCCTGTGACGCTTTGTTACTGGGGGTTTACACCGATAAACTCATCTTT
>-|TRDV1|TRDJ1|-
CALGDPNPIPQYTDKLIF
TGTGCTCTTGGGGATCCTAACCCCATTCCGCAGTACACCGATAAACTCATCTTT
>few|TRDV2|TRDJ1|TRDD3
CACDFLGDTQLYTDKLIF
TGTGCCTGTGACTTCCTGGGGGATACACAGTTGTACACCGATAAACTCATCTTT
>few|TRDV2|TRDJ1|TRDD3
CACDTVYTGGDYTDKLIF
TGTGCCTGTGACACTGTCTATACTGGGGGAGATTACACCGATAAACTCATCTTT
>-|TRDV2|TRDJ1|-
CACDTVGVPGKSKLIF
TGTGCCTGTGACACCGTGGGGGTCCCTGGAAAATCTAAACTCATCTTT
>many|TRDV1|TRDJ1|-
CALGERDDKLIF
TGTGCTCTTGGGGAACGCGACGATAAACTCATCTTT
>-|TRDV2|TRDJ1|TRDD3
CACDTVLGDTKSRELIF
TGTGCCTGTGATACCGTACTGGGGGACACGAAGAGCAGGGAACTCATCTTT
>large|TRDV2|TRDJ1|-
CACDTIHRTDKLIF
TGTGCCTGTGACACCATTCATCGCACCGATAAACTCATCTTT
>-|TRDV2|TRDJ1|TRDD3
CACDILLGDTRTDKLIF
TGTGCCTGTGACATTTTACTGGGGGATACAAGGACCGATAAACTCATCTTT
>-|TRDV2|TRDJ1|TRDD3
CACDTVGDFGDKLIF
TGTGCCTGTGACACAGTGGGGGATTTCGGCGATAAACTCATCTTT
>-|TRDV1|TRDJ1|-
CALGELGLPTSPYWGTYTDKLIF
TGTGCTCTTGGGGAACTAGGCCTTCCTACATCCCCATACTGGGGGACCTACACCGATAAACTCATCTTT
>-|TRDV1|TRDJ1|TRDD3
CALGGAGGYAAQTDKLIF
TGTGCTCTTGGGGGGGCAGGGGGATACGCAGCTCAGACCGATAAACTCATCTTT
>medium-sized|TRDV2|TRDJ1|TRDD3
CACDTPFTGGNTDKLIF
TGTGCCTGTGACACCCCCTTTACTGGGGGGAACACCGATAAACTCATCTTT
>medium-sized|TRDV2|TRDJ1|TRDD3
CACDTISGGLRPSASDKLIF
TGTGCCTGTGACACTATATCTGGGGGCCTTCGTCCCTCGGCCTCCGATAAACTCATCTTT
>-|TRDV2|TRDJ1|TRDD3
CACDPLLGDKGDKLIF
TGTGCCTGTGACCCTTTACTGGGGGATAAGGGCGATAAACTCATCTTT
>-|TRDV2|TRDJ1|TRDD3
CACDTVGDKGDKLIF
TGTGCCTGTGACACAGTGGGGGATAAGGGCGATAAACTCATCTTT
>-|TRDV2|TRDJ1|TRDD3
CACDTVLGDSTDKLIF
TGTGCCTGTGACACCGTACTGGGGGATTCCACCGATAAACTCATCTTT
>medium-sized|TRDV2|TRDJ1|TRDD3
CACDTVVVLGDKEGRTDKLIF
TGTGCCTGTGACACCGTGGTAGTACTGGGGGATAAAGAAGGTCGCACCGATAAACTCATCTTT